This T cell receptor (beta chain) was documented in a study of response to subunit inactivated influenza vaccine. General study findings and limits: There was a suggestion from the authors that each seasonal influenza vaccination recruits few new T cells.

The table lists this clonotype with many counts. Its target is not known. TCRdb itself ran the RT-PCR reads through MiXCR, one entry per CDR3 protein. The table includes around 180,000 distinct CDR3 sequences, about 10% detected once. Sample: non-naive T cells sorted from PBMCs, taken on the day of vaccination. This clonotype was sampled from a man aged 45-60 years who received an inactivated influenza vaccine.

CDR3 amino acids: CASSYRPQGHTEAFF. The CDR3 region has the DNA TGTGCCAGCAGTTATAGGCCACAGGGCCACACTGAAGCTTTCTTT. The V and J genes are TRBV6-2 or TRBV6-3 and TRBJ1-1, with D tentatively TRBD1 (6 bases). Trimming shortened V by 3 bases and J by 3 bases, and 14 bases separated the two germline ends. CDR3 length equals 15 residues. Germline CDR1 and CDR2: MNHEY and SVGEGT.